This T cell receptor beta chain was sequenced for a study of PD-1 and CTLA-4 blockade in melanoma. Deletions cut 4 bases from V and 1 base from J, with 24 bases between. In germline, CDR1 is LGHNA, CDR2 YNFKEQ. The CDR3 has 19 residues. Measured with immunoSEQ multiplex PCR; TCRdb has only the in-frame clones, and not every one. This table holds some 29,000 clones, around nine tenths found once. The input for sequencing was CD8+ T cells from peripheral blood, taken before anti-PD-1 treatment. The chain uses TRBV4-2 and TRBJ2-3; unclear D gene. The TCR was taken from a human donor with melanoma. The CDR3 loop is CASSREPRGSRTGTDTQYF. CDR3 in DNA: TGTGCCAGCAGCCGAGAACCGCGAGGAAGTCGCACTGGCACAGATACGCAGTATTTT.